Following are 13 T cell receptor beta chains from one sample sequenced in a study of tumor-infiltrating lymphocytes in oesophageal squamous cell carcinoma. TCRdb independently ran MiXCR on the PCR reads; one entry per CDR3 protein. This repertoire shows 5,500 to 6,500 distinct CDR3 sequences, approximately 15% found once; its top ten account for roughly 18%. Sequencing was done on a sample of esophageal tumor tissue. These receptors all stem from a male donor with esophageal squamous cell carcinoma.

This clonotype was seen many times. This rearrangement joins TRBV6-1 to TRBJ2-1, with D possibly matching TRBD2 (5 bases). Per germline, CDR1 MNHNS and CDR2 SASEGT. This CDR3 comprises 17 residues. Trimming left V 0 bases short and J 10 bases short, with 22 bases between. CDR3 nucleotides: TGTGCCAGCAGTGAAGCGGGCGGAGGATTTTTTTCCTACGAGCAGTTCTTC. Protein: CASSEAGGGFFSYEQFF.

This clonotype was found a few times. This rearrangement joins TRBV3-1 to TRBJ2-1; 7 bases align to TRBD2. The germline CDR1 and CDR2 sequences are LGHDT and YNNKEL (reference sequence). The trim removed 1 base at V and 6 bases at J, leaving 6 bases unmatched. The CDR3 consists of 15 residues. In DNA form, the CDR3 reads TGTGCCAGCAGCCAAGGGAGCGGGGCTCTCAATGAGCAGTTCTTC. Its protein is CASSQGSGALNEQFF.

This clonotype is medium-sized (0.01 to 0.1%) in the sample. The chain is built from TRBV6-6 and TRBJ2-7, with TRBD1 matching 7 bases. With 0 bases clipped from V and 4 bases from J, the junction kept 0 bases outside the gene matches. The CDR3 covers 13 residues. The germline V gene has CDR1 MNHNY and CDR2 SVGAGI (reference sequence). DNA for the CDR3: TGTGCCAGCAGTTACTCGACAGGGTACGAGCAGTACTTC. Encoded protein: CASSYSTGYEQYF.

This clonotype was counted many times. The CDR3 loop reads CASSVRGGEQYF. The CDR3 DNA sequence: TGCGCCAGCAGTGTCAGGGGTGGTGAGCAGTACTTC. V usage is TRBV10-2 and J usage is TRBJ2-7; possibly TRBD1 for D (6 bases). This CDR3 spans 12 amino acids. Looked up from germline, CDR1 is WSHSY and CDR2 is SAAADI. V was trimmed by 4 bases and J by 7 bases, leaving 11 bases between them.

This clonotype is labeled as medium-sized (0.01 to 0.1%). The chain links TRBV5-5 to TRBJ2-1; TRBD2 matches at 11 bases. Trimming removed 2 bases from V and 12 bases from J; junction bases left unmatched: 10. The CDR3 loop spans 15 amino acids. Germline CDR1 SGHKS, CDR2 YYEKEE (reference sequence). The CDR3 spells CASSFVLAGAWGQFF. The CDR3 coding sequence is TGTGCCAGCAGCTTTGTACTAGCGGGGGCTTGGGGGCAGTTCTTC.

Turning to this clonotype: The CDR3 ends on some other residue instead of the conserved phenylalanine or tryptophan, so this is likely a read error. Because the CDR3's place on the DNA is in doubt, the DNA is left out and the CDR3 is given as listed by TCRdb. This rearrangement joins TRBV7-2 to TRBJ2-1. The CDR3 length equals 17 residues, ends included. Germline-derived CDR1 and CDR2 are SGHTA and FQGNSA. CDR3 in amino acids: CASSLGPGSNYGYTFGS.

The table lists this clonotype with many counts. The J gene is TRBJ1-2, the V gene TRBV5-1; 9 nucleotides match TRBD1. The CDR3 sequence is 14 residues long. Trimming took 5 bases from V and 8 from J; bases not matched to a gene: 10. Germline lookup yields CDR1 SGHRS and CDR2 YFSETQ. Here the CDR3 reads CASSLTGTGTGYTF. The DNA for the CDR3 is TGCGCCAGCAGTTTGACCGGGACAGGGACCGGCTACACCTTC. The variable domain in full, with the rest retrieved from reference TRBV5-1 and TRBJ1-2, is KAGVTQTPRYLIKTRGQQVTLSCSPISGHRSVSWYQQTPGQGLQFLFEYFSETQRNKGNFPGRFSGRQFSNSRSEMNVSTLELGDSALYLCASSLTGTGTGYTFGSGTRLTVV.

This clonotype came up many times. The J gene is TRBJ2-7, the V gene TRBV7-8, with TRBD1 matching over 7 bases. This CDR3 contains 13 residues. V was clipped by 5 bases and J by 7 bases; unmatched bases: 8. Germline lookup yields CDR1 SGHVS and CDR2 FQNEAQ. This CDR3 is CASSAPLGQEQYF. Written as DNA, the CDR3 is TGTGCCAGCAGCGCCCCTCTGGGACAGGAGCAGTACTTC.

By its share, this clonotype is medium-sized. The chain couples TRBV6-6 to TRBJ2-5, with TRBD1 as a possible D gene (6 bases). V lost 0 bases to trimming and J lost 3 bases, with 8 bases between them. Germline V CDR1 and CDR2: MNHNY, SVGAGI (reference sequence). The CDR3 is made up of 14 amino acids. The CDR3, as DNA: TGTGCCAGCAGTTACTCCAGACAGGAAGAGACCCAGTACTTC. It codes for CASSYSRQEETQYF.

In its sample, this clonotype ranks as medium-sized (0.01 to 0.1%). The chain uses TRBV11-1 and TRBJ1-2, with a possible D match to TRBD1 (6 bases). The CDR3 loop spans 14 amino acids. V lost 5 bases and J 4 bases, leaving 14 bases between the germline ends. From germline, CDR1 is SGHAT and CDR2 FQDESV (reference sequence). The CDR3 protein is CASSPDRPRYGYTF. The CDR3 bases are TGTGCCAGCAGCCCCGACAGGCCGCGCTATGGCTACACCTTC.

The chain has TRBV5-8 and TRBJ2-2; D not resolved. Germline values: CDR1 SGHTS, CDR2 YDEGEE. V lost 3 bases and J 1 base, leaving 7 bases between the germline ends. The CDR3 totals 14 residues. CDR3 region: CASSSWGNTGELFF. CDR3 DNA: TGTGCCAGCAGCTCGTGGGGGAACACCGGGGAGCTGTTTTTT. Looking up the rest from reference TRBV5-8 and TRBJ2-2 gives the full variable domain: EAGVTQSPTHLIKTRGQQATLRCSPISGHTSVYWYQQALGLGLQFLLWYDEGEERNRGNFPPRFSGRQFPNYSSELNVNALELEDSALYLCASSSWGNTGELFFGEGSRLTVL.

Remarks on this clonotype: No conserved phenylalanine or tryptophan is present at the end of the CDR3, so a read error is the likely explanation. It is unclear where the CDR3 begins or ends on the DNA, so no DNA is shown, and the CDR3 is as TCRdb lists it. The chain carries TRBV10-1 and TRBJ2-7; the table's D call, TRBD2, was not checked against the DNA. The CDR3 sequence runs 13 residues, both termini included. Germline assignment: CDR1 WNHNN and CDR2 SYGVQD (reference sequence). The CDR3 spells CASSVEEGTAFGS.

On this clonotype: The CDR3 ends on some other residue instead of the conserved phenylalanine or tryptophan, so this is likely a read error. No DNA is shown, since the ends of the CDR3 on it are uncertain; the CDR3 is the one TCRdb lists. The chain recombines TRBV6-1 with TRBJ2-3; the table's D call, TRBD2, has no DNA check behind it. The germline CDR1 and CDR2 sequences are MNHNS and SASEGT. The CDR3 spans 18 amino acids, including both terminal residues. CDR3: CASSYGLAGSYNEQFFGP.